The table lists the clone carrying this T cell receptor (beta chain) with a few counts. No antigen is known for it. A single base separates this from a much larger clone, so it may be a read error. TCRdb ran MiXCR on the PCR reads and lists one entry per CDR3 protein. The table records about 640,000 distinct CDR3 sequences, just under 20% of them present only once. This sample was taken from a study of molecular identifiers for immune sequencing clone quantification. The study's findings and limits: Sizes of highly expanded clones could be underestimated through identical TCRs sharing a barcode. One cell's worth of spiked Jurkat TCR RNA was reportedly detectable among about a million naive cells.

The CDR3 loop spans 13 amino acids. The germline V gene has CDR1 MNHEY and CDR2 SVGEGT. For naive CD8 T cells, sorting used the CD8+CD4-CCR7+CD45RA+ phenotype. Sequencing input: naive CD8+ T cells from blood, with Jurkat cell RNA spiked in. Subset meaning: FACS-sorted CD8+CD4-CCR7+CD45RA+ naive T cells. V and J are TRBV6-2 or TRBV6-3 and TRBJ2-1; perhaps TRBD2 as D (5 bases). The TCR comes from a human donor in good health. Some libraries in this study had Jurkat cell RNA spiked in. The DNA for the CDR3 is TGTGCCAGCAGTTCCCTAGCAGAATCCGGGCAGCTCTTC. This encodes CASSSLAESGQLF.